The TCR beta chain described here comes from a study of blood T cell repertoires in COVID-19. Turning to the study itself: Italy, Spain and the United States were the sources of the convalescent and acute COVID-19 samples. PBMCs, B-cell-depleted T cells, or T cells were the source of the cDNA or gDNA that made up the material.

Authors' analysis steps: Nucleated cell counts were estimated from reference gene primer amplification. Sequencing used immunoSEQ multiplex PCR; TCRdb keeps in-frame clones, though not all of them. That table supplies the V and J calls and clone size; D and trimming were determined from the DNA. This table holds some 490,000 clones, 70% to 90% found once. The CDR3 runs 18 residues. The germline V gene encodes CDR1 SEHNR and CDR2 FQNEAQ (reference sequence). V was pared by 4 bases and J by 0 bases, with 10 bases of the junction left unmatched. V is TRBV7-9 and J is TRBJ1-5, with 9 bases identical to TRBD1. This TCR was sampled from a human donor in a cohort sampled during active COVID-19. The sequencing input was peripheral blood. The CDR3 DNA reads TGTGCCAGCAGCTCGACTTCCGGGACAGGGTATAGCAATCAGCCCCAGCATTTT. Its protein product is CASSSTSGTGYSNQPQHF.